These 9 T cell receptor beta chains share one sample of origin, sequenced in a study of tissue T cells after allogeneic stem cell transplantation. Data came from immunoSEQ multiplex PCR; TCRdb stores just in-frame clones and leaves some out. The profile shows about 22,000 clones, 72% of them singletons. The sample taken for sequencing was spleen. These TCRs come from a female BALB/c mouse in good health. The strain bears MHC haplotype H2-d.

Comment on this clone: Genes here carry mouse names. Here the CDR3 reads CASSPDRGQDTQYF. The sequenced CDR3 bases are TGTGCCAGCAGCCCGGACAGGGGGCAAGACACCCAGTAC. This rearrangement joins TRBV4 to TRBJ2-5; 10 nucleotides match TRBD1. The CDR3 is cut off 1 residue early in the read; its end comes from the germline J gene. The CDR3 contains 14 residues. V gave up 5 bases and J gave up 3 bases; unmatched junction bases: 2. Per the germline V gene, CDR1 is LGHDT and CDR2 is YNNKQL (reference sequence).

With regard to this clone: Gene names and germline refer to mouse. Read sequence stops 1 residue before the CDR3 end, and the germline J gene provides the missing end. The V call is TRBV5, the J call TRBJ2-3; D not resolved. Trimming took 1 base from V and 0 from J, leaving 5 bases between them. The length of the CDR3 is 14 residues. The V gene's germline CDR1 is LGHNA and CDR2 YNLKQL (reference sequence). The part of the CDR3 DNA that was read is TGTGCCAGCAGCCAAGGGGGTAGTGCAGAAACGCTGTAT. Encoded protein: CASSQGGSAETLY. The whole CDR3 is CASSQGGSAETLYF.

About this clone: Germline and genes here are mouse. The observed sequence ends 1 residue before the CDR3 terminus, with the missing tail filled in from the germline J gene. This chain links TRBV29 with TRBJ1-2; 7 positions agree with TRBD1. The CDR3 loop spans 14 amino acids. The germline V gene has CDR1 MSHET and CDR2 SYDVDS. J gave up 0 bases and V 4 bases, and 2 bases lay outside the gene matches. CDR3 in amino acids: CASSYQGANSDYTF. CDR3 bases read: TGTGCTAGCAGTTATCAGGGGGCAAACTCCGACTACACC.

This clone was detected only once. Gene names refer to mouse genes. The sequence runs out 1 residue before the end of the CDR3; the remainder is reconstructed from the germline J gene. The gene calls are TRBV13-1 and TRBJ2-4; D unclear. Germline CDR1 NSHNY, CDR2 SYGAGN. The CDR3 consists of 13 residues. V lost 8 bases and J 0 bases, leaving 10 bases between the germline ends. CDR3 bases read: TGTGCCAGTTCCGGGAATAGTCAAAACACCTTGTAC. Its translation: CASSGNSQNTLY. The entire CDR3 reads CASSGNSQNTLYF.

Remarks on this clone: Germline and genes here are mouse. The observed sequence ends 1 residue before the CDR3 terminus, with the missing tail filled in from the germline J gene. The V and J genes are TRBV13-2 and TRBJ2-5, with D possibly matching TRBD1 (6 bases). This CDR3 is 13 amino acids long. Looked up from germline, CDR1 is NNHNN and CDR2 is SYGAGS (reference sequence). V lost 4 bases, J lost 0 bases, and 6 bases lay in between. The CDR3 DNA, read in part, is TGTGCCAGCGGTCAGGGGAACCAAGACACCCAGTAC. Amino acids: CASGQGNQDTQY. The full CDR3 protein reads CASGQGNQDTQYF.

Concerning this clone itself: All gene names here are mouse names. CDR3 amino acids: CAWSLDGLGDYAEQFF. The covered CDR3 bases are TGTGCCTGGAGTCTAGACGGACTGGGGGACTATGCTGAGCAGTTC. The chain joins TRBV31 to TRBJ2-1, with TRBD2 identical over 10 bases. The read terminates 1 residue before the CDR3 end, so the remaining end is supplied by the germline J gene. Germline values: CDR1 GKSSPN, CDR2 SITVG. This CDR3 spans 16 amino acids. The V gene end was trimmed by 0 bases and the J gene end by 2 bases; junction bases not matched to a gene: 4.

For this clone: The gene names here belong to mouse. The CDR3 is cut off 1 residue early in the read; its end comes from the germline J gene. V gene TRBV13-1 combines with J gene TRBJ2-3; a possible D gene is TRBD2 (6 bases). The germline CDR1 and CDR2 sequences are NSHNY and SYGAGN. V was pared by 0 bases and J by 3 bases, with 8 bases between. CDR3 length equals 14 residues. The sequenced CDR3 bases are TGTGCCAGCAGTGATGCCTGGGGAGCAGAAACGCTGTAT. It yields the protein CASSDAWGAETLY. The whole CDR3 is CASSDAWGAETLYF.

On this clone: The genes are named according to mouse. Sequencing ends 1 residue short of the CDR3 end; the germline J gene provides the rest. V usage is TRBV1 and J usage is TRBJ2-3; TRBD1 matches 7 bases. V shed 6 bases and J 3 bases; nucleotides not matched to a gene: 3. CDR1 and CDR2 from the germline V gene are NSQYPW and LRSPGD (reference sequence). The CDR3 spans 13 residues. The sequenced part of the CDR3 DNA is TGCACCTGCAGCAGACAGGGCGCAGAAACGCTGTAT. Amino acid sequence: CTCSRQGAETLY. The CDR3 in full is CTCSRQGAETLYF.

To note about this clone: Mouse gene names and germline throughout. The missing CDR3 end, 1 residue past where the read stops, is filled in from the germline J gene. The V call is TRBV20, the J call TRBJ2-4; D gene unclear. The CDR3 is made up of 11 amino acids. Trimming stripped 2 bases from V and 4 bases from J, with 4 bases between. The germline CDR1 and CDR2 sequences are GFQATS and STVNSAI. CDR3 DNA, as far as it was read: TGTGGTGCTAGGACAAAAAACACCTTGTAC. It is translated as CGARTKNTLY. The whole CDR3 is CGARTKNTLYF.